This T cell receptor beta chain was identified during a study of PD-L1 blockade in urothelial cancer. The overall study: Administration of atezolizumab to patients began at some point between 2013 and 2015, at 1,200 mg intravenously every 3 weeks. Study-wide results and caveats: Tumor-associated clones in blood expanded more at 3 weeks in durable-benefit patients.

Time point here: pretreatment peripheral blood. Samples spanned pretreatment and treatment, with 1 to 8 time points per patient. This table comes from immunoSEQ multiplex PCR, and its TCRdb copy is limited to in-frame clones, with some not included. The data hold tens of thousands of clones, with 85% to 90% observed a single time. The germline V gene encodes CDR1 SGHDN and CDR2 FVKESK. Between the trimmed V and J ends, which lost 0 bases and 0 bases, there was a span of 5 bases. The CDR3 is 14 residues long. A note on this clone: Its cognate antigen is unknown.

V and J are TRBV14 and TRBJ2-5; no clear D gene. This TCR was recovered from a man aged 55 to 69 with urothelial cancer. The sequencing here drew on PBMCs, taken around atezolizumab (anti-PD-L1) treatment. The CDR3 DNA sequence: TGTGCCAGCAGCCAAGATCTTGACCAAGAGACCCAGTACTTC. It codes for CASSQDLDQETQYF.